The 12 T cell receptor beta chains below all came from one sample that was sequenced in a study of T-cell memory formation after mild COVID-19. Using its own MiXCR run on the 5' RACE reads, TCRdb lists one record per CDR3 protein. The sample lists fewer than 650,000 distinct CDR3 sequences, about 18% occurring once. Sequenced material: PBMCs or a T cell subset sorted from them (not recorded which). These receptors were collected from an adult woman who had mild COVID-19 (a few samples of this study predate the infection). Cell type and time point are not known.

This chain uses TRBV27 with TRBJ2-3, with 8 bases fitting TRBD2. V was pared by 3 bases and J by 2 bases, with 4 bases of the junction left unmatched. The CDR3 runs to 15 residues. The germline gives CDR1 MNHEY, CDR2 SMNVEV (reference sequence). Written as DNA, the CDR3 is TGTGCCAGCAGTTTCCGCGGGAGGTCCACAGATACGCAGTATTTT. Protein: CASSFRGRSTDTQYF.

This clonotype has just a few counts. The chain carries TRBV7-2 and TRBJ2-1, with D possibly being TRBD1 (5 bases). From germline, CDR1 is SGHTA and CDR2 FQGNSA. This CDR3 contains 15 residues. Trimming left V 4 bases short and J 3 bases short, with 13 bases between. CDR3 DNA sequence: TGTGCCAGCAGCTACCGTTGGGGCGACTACAATGAGCAGTTCTTC. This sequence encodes CASSYRWGDYNEQFF.

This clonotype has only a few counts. Here the CDR3 reads CASSRTGDTGELFF. In DNA form, the CDR3 reads TGTGCCAGCAGCCGTACAGGGGACACCGGGGAGCTGTTTTTT. The chain couples TRBV7-9 to TRBJ2-2, with 7 bases fitting TRBD1. The V gene end was trimmed by 5 bases and the J gene end by 3 bases; junction bases not matched to a gene: 3. Germline-derived CDR1 and CDR2 are SEHNR and FQNEAQ (reference sequence). CDR3 length: 14 amino acids.

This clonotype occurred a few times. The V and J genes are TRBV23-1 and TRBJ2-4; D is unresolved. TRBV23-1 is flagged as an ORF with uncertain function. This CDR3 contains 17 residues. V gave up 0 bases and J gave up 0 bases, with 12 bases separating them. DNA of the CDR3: TGCGCCAGCAGTCAATCTCGGCGGATGGGAGCCAAAAACATTCAGTACTTC. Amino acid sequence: CASSQSRRMGAKNIQYF.

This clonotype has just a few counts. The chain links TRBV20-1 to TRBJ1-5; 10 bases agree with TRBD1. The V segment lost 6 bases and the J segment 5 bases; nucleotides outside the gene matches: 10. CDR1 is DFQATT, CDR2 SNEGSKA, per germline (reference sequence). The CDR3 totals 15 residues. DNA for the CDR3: TGCAGTGCCGAACCGGGACAGGGGTTTGATCAGCCCCAGCATTTT. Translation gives CSAEPGQGFDQPQHF.

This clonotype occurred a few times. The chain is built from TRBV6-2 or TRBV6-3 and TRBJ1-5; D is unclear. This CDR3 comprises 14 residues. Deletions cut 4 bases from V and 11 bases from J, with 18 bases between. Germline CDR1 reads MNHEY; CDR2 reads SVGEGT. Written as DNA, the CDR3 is TGTGCCAGCAGTTCCCTAGGGCCAGCCAAGACCCAGCATTTT. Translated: CASSSLGPAKTQHF.

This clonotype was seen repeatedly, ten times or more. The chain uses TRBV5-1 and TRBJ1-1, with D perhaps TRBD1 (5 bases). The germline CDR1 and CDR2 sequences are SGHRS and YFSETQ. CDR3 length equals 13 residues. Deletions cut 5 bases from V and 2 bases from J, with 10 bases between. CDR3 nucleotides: TGCGCCAGCAGATTCGACAGTAACACTGAAGCTTTCTTT. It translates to CASRFDSNTEAFF.

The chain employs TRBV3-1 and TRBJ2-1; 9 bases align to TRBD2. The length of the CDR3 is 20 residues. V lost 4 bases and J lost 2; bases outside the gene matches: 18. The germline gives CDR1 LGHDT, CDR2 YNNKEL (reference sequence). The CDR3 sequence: CASSPTGASGTVIAYNEQFF. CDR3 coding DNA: TGTGCCAGCAGCCCCACCGGGGCTAGCGGGACAGTAATCGCCTACAATGAGCAGTTCTTC.

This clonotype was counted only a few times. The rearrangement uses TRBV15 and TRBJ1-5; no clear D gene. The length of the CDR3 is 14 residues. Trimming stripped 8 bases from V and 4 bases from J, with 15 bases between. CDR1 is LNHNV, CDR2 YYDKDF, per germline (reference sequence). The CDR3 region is CATAANRINQPQHF. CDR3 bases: TGTGCCACCGCCGCTAACCGGATAAATCAGCCCCAGCATTTT.

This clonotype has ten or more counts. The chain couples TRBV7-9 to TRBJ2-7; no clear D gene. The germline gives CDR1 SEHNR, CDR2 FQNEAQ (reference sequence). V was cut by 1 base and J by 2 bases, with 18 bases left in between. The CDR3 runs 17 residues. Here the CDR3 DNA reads TGTGCCAGCAGCTTAGGGCACCAGAATATTGGAGCCTACGAGCAGTACTTC. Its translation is CASSLGHQNIGAYEQYF. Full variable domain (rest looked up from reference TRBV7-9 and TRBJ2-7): DTGVSQNPRHKITKRGQNVTFRCDPISEHNRLYWYRQTLGQGPEFLTYFQNEAQLEKSRLLSDRFSAERPKGSFSTLEIQRTEQGDSAMYLCASSLGHQNIGAYEQYFGPGTRLTVT.

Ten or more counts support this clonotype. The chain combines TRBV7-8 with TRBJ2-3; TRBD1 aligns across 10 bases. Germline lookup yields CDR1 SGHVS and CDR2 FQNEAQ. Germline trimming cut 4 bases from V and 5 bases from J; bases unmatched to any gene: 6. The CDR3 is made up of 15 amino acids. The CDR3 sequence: CASSSHRDRGDTQYF. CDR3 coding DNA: TGTGCCAGCAGCTCCCACCGGGACAGGGGAGATACGCAGTATTTT. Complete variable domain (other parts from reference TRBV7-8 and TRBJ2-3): GAGVSQSPRYKVAKRGQDVALRCDPISGHVSLFWYQQALGQGPEFLTYFQNEAQLDKSGLPSDRFFAERPEGSVSTLKIQRTQQEDSAVYLCASSSHRDRGDTQYFGPGTRLTVL.

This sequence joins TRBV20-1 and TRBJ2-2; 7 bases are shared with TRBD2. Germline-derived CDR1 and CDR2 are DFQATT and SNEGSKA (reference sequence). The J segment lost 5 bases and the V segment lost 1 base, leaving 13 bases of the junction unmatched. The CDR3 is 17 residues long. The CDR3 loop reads CSARALLALGETGELFF. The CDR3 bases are TGCAGTGCTAGAGCGTTACTAGCGTTGGGGGAAACCGGGGAGCTGTTTTTT.